One sample yielded the 25 T cell receptor beta chains listed below, sequenced in a study of shared clonotypes between healthy human individuals. Sequenced by immunoSEQ multiplex PCR; TCRdb stores in-frame clones only, minus some. The sample shows 2 million to 2.5 million clones, just over 90% of them seen only once. The sequencing input was naive CD4+ T cells from PBMCs. The subset was: CD45RA+ positively selected. The receptors shown here come from a man between 18 and 29 years old in good health. Some clones in this sample may be carry-over from other donors' samples.

This sequence joins TRBV4-3 and TRBJ2-5; D call uncertain. The CDR3 runs to 13 residues. The germline CDR1 and CDR2 sequences are LGHNA and YSLEER. V lost 4 bases to trimming and J lost 4 bases, with 10 bases between them. CDR3 in DNA: TGCGCCAGCAGCCCCCAGGTCAGAGAGACCCAGTACTTC. Translation: CASSPQVRETQYF.

V gene TRBV4-1 combines with J gene TRBJ1-1; D unclear. Germline V gene data show CDR1 as MGHRA and CDR2 as YSYEKL. The CDR3 extends over 14 amino acids. Trimming took off 1 base at V and 4 bases at J, with 10 bases between the two ends. The CDR3 DNA reads as TGCGCCAGCAGCCAAGGTACAGTCGGCACTGAAGCTTTCTTT. As protein: CASSQGTVGTEAFF.

This clone was found once. This sequence joins TRBV7-2 and TRBJ2-7; TRBD2 matches at 11 bases. V lost 6 bases, J lost 2 bases, and 6 bases stayed unmatched. The germline CDR1 and CDR2 sequences are SGHTA and FQGNSA. The CDR3 extends over 15 amino acids. The DNA of the CDR3 is TGTGCCAGCAGTTTGGGACTAGCGGCCCCCTACGAGCAGTACTTC. Protein product: CASSLGLAAPYEQYF.

V usage is TRBV7-2 and J usage is TRBJ2-1; tentatively, D is TRBD1 (6 bases). The germline V gene has CDR1 SGHTA and CDR2 FQGNSA. V was clipped by 4 bases and J by 8 bases, with 18 bases between them. The CDR3 covers 15 residues. CDR3 coding DNA: TGTGCCAGCAGCTCACAGGGACGGGACGGGGATGAGCAGTTCTTC. Its protein is CASSSQGRDGDEQFF.

The chain is built from TRBV19 and TRBJ1-3; the D is unclear. The CDR3 is 17 residues long. Germline CDR1 is LNHDA and CDR2 is SQIVND (reference sequence). The V and J ends lost 3 bases and 0 bases respectively, with 15 bases between them. The CDR3 sequence: CASSIPSGFPSGNTIYF. As DNA, the CDR3 is TGTGCCAGTAGTATTCCGTCCGGCTTTCCCTCTGGAAACACCATATATTTT.

This clone has only a few counts. Other nucleotide sequences from this sample produce the same CDR3. As DNA, the CDR3 is TGTGCCAGCAGCCTACAGGAGAACACTGAAGCTTTCTTT. Amino acid sequence: CASSLQENTEAFF. The chain employs TRBV7-3 and TRBJ1-1; D is perhaps TRBD1 (5 bases). CDR1 and CDR2 from the germline V gene are SGHTA and FQGTGA. V lost 5 bases to trimming and J lost 1 base, with 8 bases between them. The CDR3 extends over 13 amino acids.

The chain is built from TRBV28 and TRBJ1-3; D remains unclear. The CDR3 is 14 amino acids. V lost 5 bases, J lost 5 bases, and 13 bases lay in between. Germline V gives CDR1 MDHEN, CDR2 SYDVKM. The CDR3 DNA is TGTGCCAGCAGTCCCCGGAACAGCCGAAACACCATATATTTT. It is translated as CASSPRNSRNTIYF.

J is TRBJ1-1 and V is TRBV9; D uncertain. Germline V gene lookup returns CDR1 SGDLS and CDR2 YYNGEE. V gave up 0 bases and J gave up 5 bases, with 11 bases separating them. The CDR3 extends over 14 amino acids. This CDR3 is CASSVAPTTTEAFF. For the CDR3, the DNA is TGTGCCAGCAGCGTAGCCCCGACCACTACTGAAGCTTTCTTT.

The chain is built from TRBV28 and TRBJ1-4; tentative D call: TRBD1 (5 bases). Germline CDR1 MDHEN, CDR2 SYDVKM. The CDR3 consists of 15 residues. Trimming shortened V by 2 bases and J by 8 bases, and 15 bases separated the two germline ends. The CDR3 DNA is TGTGCCAGCAGTTTACGGGGGAGGTCTCTCGAAAAACTGTTTTTT. It is translated as CASSLRGRSLEKLFF.

This clone was detected only once. The J gene is TRBJ1-3, the V gene TRBV6-1; 7 nucleotides match TRBD1. The CDR3 has 15 amino acids. Germline V gives CDR1 MNHNS, CDR2 SASEGT. V lost 5 bases, J lost 4 bases, and 8 bases stayed unmatched. In DNA form, the CDR3 reads TGTGCCAGCAGTACCGACAGGGTGAGAGGAAACACCATATATTTT. This encodes CASSTDRVRGNTIYF.

The chain links TRBV7-9 to TRBJ1-1; possible D gene TRBD1, 5 bases. CDR3 length: 16 amino acids. The V end was cut by 4 bases, the J end by 4 bases, with 19 bases between. Germline CDR1 reads SEHNR; CDR2 reads FQNEAQ (reference sequence). DNA of the CDR3: TGTGCCAGCAGCTCCTTTAAAACGGGGCTAGGCACTGAAGCTTTCTTT. The encoded protein is CASSSFKTGLGTEAFF.

The chain has TRBV29-1 and TRBJ2-3; 12 bases are shared with TRBD1. V dropped 0 bases and J dropped 15; count of bases not matched to a gene: 7. There are 13 residues in the CDR3. The germline gives CDR1 SQVTM, CDR2 ANQGSEA. DNA for the CDR3: TGCAGCGTTGAAGATCAGGTGGGGACAGGGGGCTATTTT. It specifies CSVEDQVGTGGYF.

The rearrangement uses TRBV4-2 and TRBJ1-5; 10 bases align to TRBD1. After removal of 4 bases from V and 5 bases from J, the junction contained 8 bases not matched to a gene. The CDR3 is 16 amino acids. Germline V gene lookup returns CDR1 LGHNA and CDR2 YNFKEQ. Written as DNA, the CDR3 is TGTGCCAGCAGCCTGAGTCCCGGGACAGGGGATCAGCCCCAGCATTTT. It is translated as CASSLSPGTGDQPQHF.

This clone has a handful of counts. The chain combines TRBV5-1 with TRBJ1-1; no reliable D call. CDR1 and CDR2 (germline): SGHRS, YFSETQ. This CDR3 contains 14 residues. Trimming shortened V by 0 bases and J by 0 bases, and 6 bases separated the two germline ends. The DNA for the CDR3 is TGCGCCAGCAGCTTGGAGCAGATGAACACTGAAGCTTTCTTT. It is translated as CASSLEQMNTEAFF. The variable domain in full, completed from reference TRBV5-1 and TRBJ1-1, reads KAGVTQTPRYLIKTRGQQVTLSCSPISGHRSVSWYQQTPGQGLQFLFEYFSETQRNKGNFPGRFSGRQFSNSRSEMNVSTLELGDSALYLCASSLEQMNTEAFFGQGTRLTVV.

Turning to this clone: One end of the junction fails to match germline, which may point to a read error. This sequence joins TRBV6-5 and TRBJ2-7; 7 nucleotides agree with TRBD1. CDR1 is MNHEY, CDR2 SVGAGI, per germline. This CDR3 has 13 residues. The CDR3 protein is CARSFRGIHEQYF. DNA of the CDR3: TGTGCCCGCAGTTTCAGGGGGATCCACGAGCAGTACTTC.

This chain connects TRBV28 to TRBJ1-2; TRBD1 aligns across 7 bases. Germline V CDR1 and CDR2: MDHEN, SYDVKM. The CDR3 is 15 amino acids. J was trimmed by 0 bases and V by 2 bases; bases with no gene match: 3. The CDR3 is CASSLTGVANYGYTF. For the CDR3, the DNA is TGTGCCAGCAGTTTAACAGGGGTGGCTAACTATGGCTACACCTTC.

The genes are TRBV27 and TRBJ1-2; D perhaps matches TRBD1 (5 bases). V dropped 5 bases and J dropped 0 bases, with 16 bases sitting between them. Germline CDR1 is MNHEY and CDR2 is SMNVEV (reference sequence). CDR3 length: 16 amino acids. The CDR3 sequence is CASSPLGRASNYGYTF. CDR3 nucleotides: TGTGCCAGCAGTCCCTTGGGACGAGCATCTAACTATGGCTACACCTTC.

The chain employs TRBV6-5 and TRBJ1-2; D might be TRBD1 (5 bases). Looked up from germline, CDR1 is MNHEY and CDR2 is SVGAGI. V lost 8 bases to trimming and J lost 10 bases, with 26 bases between them. The CDR3 contains 15 residues. The CDR3 region is CASRRQTGKEVAYTF. CDR3 coding DNA: TGTGCCAGCCGGCGCCAAACAGGAAAAGAGGTAGCCTACACCTTC.

Worth noting for this clone: This same CDR3 is encoded by further DNA sequences in the sample. The V gene is TRBV5-1, the J gene TRBJ2-3; D may correspond to TRBD1 or TRBD2 (5 bases each). CDR1 and CDR2 (germline): SGHRS, YFSETQ. Trimming left V 1 base short and J 4 bases short, with 7 bases between. The length of the CDR3 is 13 residues. DNA of the CDR3: TGCGCCAGCAGCTTGCTGGGACCAGATACGCAGTATTTT. This sequence encodes CASSLLGPDTQYF.

The table lists this clone with a count of one. The chain is built from TRBV18 and TRBJ2-3; 9 bases are a match to TRBD1. The CDR3 spans 17 residues. V lost 3 bases to trimming and J lost 1 base; unmatched junction nucleotides: 8. Germline assignment: CDR1 KGHSH and CDR2 LQKENI. The CDR3 region has the DNA TGTGCCAGCTCACCCCAACGGGGACAGGGTGGCACAGATACGCAGTATTTT. Protein product: CASSPQRGQGGTDTQYF.

Of note for this clone: Other DNA sequences of this sample code for an identical CDR3. The genes are TRBV7-8 and TRBJ2-2; tentative D call: TRBD1 (6 bases). CDR3 length: 15 residues. V lost 1 base to trimming and J lost 2 bases, with 8 bases between them. Germline CDR1 and CDR2: SGHVS and FQNEAQ. CDR3 residues: CASSLVGGNTGELFF. The CDR3 nucleotides read TGTGCCAGCAGCTTAGTAGGGGGAAACACCGGGGAGCTGTTTTTT.

The table lists this clone with a few counts. This chain uses TRBV5-8 with TRBJ1-2; D is unresolved. The V gene's germline CDR1 is SGHTS and CDR2 YDEGEE. There are 10 residues in the CDR3. Trimming pared 7 bases from V and 3 bases from J, leaving 4 bases between. CDR3 residues: CASGYYGYTF. The CDR3 DNA is TGTGCCAGCGGGTACTATGGCTACACCTTC. The full variable domain, in which reference TRBV5-8 and TRBJ1-2 provide the parts outside the CDR3, is EAGVTQSPTHLIKTRGQQATLRCSPISGHTSVYWYQQALGLGLQFLLWYDEGEERNRGNFPPRFSGRQFPNYSSELNVNALELEDSALYLCASGYYGYTFGSGTRLTVV.

The chain couples TRBV30 to TRBJ1-4; D might be TRBD1 (6 bases). CDR1 and CDR2 (germline): GTSNPN, SVGIG (reference sequence). The CDR3 has 14 residues. The V and J ends lost 3 bases and 7 bases respectively, with 15 bases between them. The chain's CDR3 is CAWSTGQGGEKLFF. CDR3 nucleotide sequence: TGTGCCTGGAGCACGGGACAAGGGGGTGAAAAACTGTTTTTT.

The chain joins TRBV7-8 to TRBJ2-2; TRBD1 is a possible D gene (5 bases). This CDR3 spans 11 amino acids. Trimming removed 9 bases from V and 8 bases from J, with 10 bases in between. CDR1 and CDR2 from the germline V gene are SGHVS and FQNEAQ. The DNA of the CDR3 is TGTGCCAGTATCCAGGGTGGGGAGCTGTTTTTT. Protein sequence: CASIQGGELFF.

With respect to this clone: Other DNA sequences within the sample encode an identical CDR3. The chain has TRBV7-9 and TRBJ2-2; D gene unclear. Germline V gives CDR1 SEHNR, CDR2 FQNEAQ (reference sequence). V was pared by 5 bases and J by 5 bases, with 9 bases between. The CDR3 is 13 amino acids. As DNA, the CDR3 is TGTGCCAGCAGCCCTCTGGGGACCGGGGAGCTGTTTTTT. As protein: CASSPLGTGELFF.